One sample yielded the 18 T cell receptor beta chains listed below, sequenced in a study of T cell responses to AZD1222 COVID-19 vaccine (dated by TCRdb to 2020 to 2023). The time point tag for this specimen amounts to: baseline before first vaccination. Library construction relied on the immunoSEQ multiplex PCR assay. Not all clones reach the TCRdb copy of this immuneACCESS table, which keeps in-frame sequences only. Checked studies attribute under half of the gap to unresolved V genes and leave the rest unexplained. Here the sample has some 130,000 clones; around 84% occur a single time. The top ten clones comprise over 4% of the sample. Source: peripheral blood, taken on day 0 of AZD1222 vaccination. Receptor source: an adult in good health.

This chain joins TRBV9 and TRBJ1-3; the D gene is possibly TRBD1 (6 bases). V was cut by 0 bases and J by 1 base, with 17 bases left in between. Germline V gene sequence: CDR1 SGDLS, CDR2 YYNGEE. This CDR3 region has 18 residues. The DNA of the CDR3 is TGTGCCAGCAGCGTAGATGCTCAGACAGGTTCGTCTGGAAACACCATATATTTT. It encodes CASSVDAQTGSSGNTIYF.

The gene calls are TRBV12-3 or TRBV12-4 and TRBJ2-2; D is undetermined. V shed 5 bases and J shed 3 bases, with 7 bases lying between them. This CDR3 contains 13 residues. The CDR3 region has the DNA TGTGCCAGCAGTCTAAGGCACACCGGGGAGCTGTTTTTT. It translates to CASSLRHTGELFF.

This sequence joins TRBV4-1 and TRBJ1-6, with a weak D call TRBD1 (5 bases). Germline V gene data show CDR1 as MGHRA and CDR2 as YSYEKL. Deletions cut 1 base from V and 8 bases from J, with 9 bases between. The CDR3 runs to 14 residues. DNA of the CDR3: TGCGCCAGCAGCCAAGGCACAGGTTATTCACCCCTCCACTTT. Translation gives CASSQGTGYSPLHF.

The chain employs TRBV6-6 and TRBJ1-3; a possible D gene is TRBD1 (5 bases). V lost 8 bases and J 0 bases, leaving 17 bases between the germline ends. This CDR3 is 16 amino acids long. Per germline, CDR1 MNHNY and CDR2 SVGAGI (reference sequence). The CDR3 DNA reads as TGTGCCAGCGGGGGGACCCCGCCGCTCTCTGGAAACACCATATATTTT. Its protein is CASGGTPPLSGNTIYF.

This clone was counted many times. The rearrangement joins TRBV6-5 to TRBJ1-2, with 9 bases fitting TRBD1. J lost 8 bases, V lost 9 bases, and 16 bases had no gene match. The length of the CDR3 is 15 residues. The germline V gene has CDR1 MNHEY and CDR2 SVGAGI. The CDR3 region has the DNA TGTGCCAGTCGGTTTACGACAGGGGGATTGGAAGGCTACACCTTC. Its protein is CASRFTTGGLEGYTF.

This clone was seen a few times. V is TRBV19 and J is TRBJ1-5; D is undetermined. CDR1 and CDR2 from the germline V gene are LNHDA and SQIVND (reference sequence). The V and J ends lost 9 bases and 5 bases respectively, with 11 bases between them. This CDR3 contains 12 residues. CDR3 bases: TGTGCCAGCCTTACAAGGGATCAGCCCCAGCATTTT. Translating it yields CASLTRDQPQHF.

The genes are TRBV5-5 and TRBJ1-1; 9 nucleotides line up with TRBD1. The germline CDR1 and CDR2 sequences are SGHKS and YYEKEE (reference sequence). The V and J ends lost 5 bases and 1 base, in that order; junction bases with no gene match: 12. CDR3 length equals 17 residues. The CDR3 loop reads CASSSPHRGQGNTEAFF. CDR3 in DNA: TGTGCCAGCAGTTCTCCTCACCGGGGACAGGGGAACACTGAAGCTTTCTTT.

This sequence joins TRBV2 and TRBJ1-1; D gene ambiguous. CDR3 size: 14 residues. Germline CDR1 and CDR2: SNHLY and FYNNEI. DNA for the CDR3: TGTGCACAGCGCCCTCCCCAACTAAACACTGAAGCTTTCTTT. Translating it yields CAQRPPQLNTEAFF.

The genes are TRBV19 and TRBJ2-2; D gene uncertain. This CDR3 spans 15 amino acids. Between the trimmed V and J ends, which lost 10 bases and 4 bases, there was a span of 19 bases. From germline, CDR1 is LNHDA and CDR2 SQIVND (reference sequence). The CDR3 coding sequence is TGTGCCACTCGAAATGCGGCAGGAGCCACCGGGGAGCTGTTTTTT. Encoded protein: CATRNAAGATGELFF.

This chain links TRBV5-1 with TRBJ1-4; D may be TRBD1 (6 bases). Per germline, CDR1 SGHRS and CDR2 YFSETQ. There are 14 residues in the CDR3. Trimming shortened V by 5 bases and J by 3 bases, and 11 bases separated the two germline ends. The CDR3 nucleotides read TGCGCCAGCAGTGAGGGGGGACCTAATGAAAAACTGTTTTTT. This codes for CASSEGGPNEKLFF.

In this sample, this clone turned up once. This rearrangement joins TRBV24-1 to TRBJ1-5, with 7 bases matching TRBD1. The length of the CDR3 is 15 residues. The V segment lost 4 bases and the J segment 3 bases; nucleotides outside the gene matches: 5. The V gene's germline CDR1 is KGHDR and CDR2 SFDVKD. CDR3 sequence: CATSDRQGNNQPQHF. Here the CDR3 DNA reads TGTGCCACCAGTGACCGACAGGGCAACAATCAGCCCCAGCATTTT.

This clone was detected once. The chain carries TRBV21-1 and TRBJ1-4; the DNA was not used to check the table's D call, TRBD1. TRBV21-1 is a known pseudogene. This CDR3 comprises 17 residues. CDR3 nucleotides: TGTGCCAGCAGCAAAACAAGCAGGGACAGCAGGAATGAAAAACTGTTTTTT. Protein: CASSKTSRDSRNEKLFF.

This clone was picked up a small number of times. The chain links TRBV7-2 to TRBJ1-5; D is possibly TRBD1 (5 bases). Trimming took 3 bases from V and 7 from J, leaving 16 bases between them. CDR1 and CDR2 (germline): SGHTA, FQGNSA. This CDR3 is 15 amino acids long. The CDR3 DNA sequence: TGTGCCAGCAGCTTGGCCCAAGGGCAGGGCCAGCCCCAGCATTTT. Translated, it gives CASSLAQGQGQPQHF.

This sequence joins TRBV6-6 and TRBJ2-7; D call uncertain. The CDR3 has 13 residues. Looked up from germline, CDR1 is MNHNY and CDR2 is SVGAGI (reference sequence). V shed 7 bases and J shed 2 bases, with 12 bases lying between them. CDR3 loop: CASTFGSAYEQYF. The CDR3 DNA reads as TGTGCCAGCACCTTCGGATCGGCCTACGAGCAGTACTTC.

The chain employs TRBV6-1 and TRBJ1-2; a weak D match, TRBD1 (5 bases). The CDR3 has 14 residues. Trimming left V 2 bases short and J 1 base short, with 8 bases between. Germline lookup yields CDR1 MNHNS and CDR2 SASEGT. The CDR3, as DNA: TGTGCCAGCAGTGAAAGGGGCAGTAACTATGGCTACACCTTC. Translating it yields CASSERGSNYGYTF.

V and J are TRBV7-6 and TRBJ1-3; a possible D gene is TRBD1 (6 bases). The CDR3 has 17 amino acids. Trimming took 4 bases from V and 3 from J, leaving 19 bases between them. Germline V gene lookup returns CDR1 SGHVS and CDR2 FNYEAQ. For the CDR3, the DNA is TGTGCCAGCAGCTCTCCAGCGGGGGGCTTGGGTGGAAACACCATATATTTT. The encoded protein is CASSSPAGGLGGNTIYF. The entire variable domain, with the rest obtained from reference TRBV7-6 and TRBJ1-3, is as follows: GAGVSQSPRYKVTKRGQDVALRCDPISGHVSLYWYRQALGQGPEFLTYFNYEAQQDKSGLPNDRFSAERPEGSISTLTIQRTEQRDSAMYRCASSSPAGGLGGNTIYFGEGSWLTVV.

The chain recombines TRBV18 with TRBJ1-1; weak D call: TRBD1 (5 bases). Germline loops: CDR1 KGHSH, CDR2 LQKENI. The CDR3 consists of 13 residues. Between the trimmed V and J ends, which lost 1 base and 7 bases, there was a span of 10 bases. The CDR3 DNA follows: TGTGCCAGCTCACCACAGAGCAGGGATGAAGCTTTCTTT. This sequence encodes CASSPQSRDEAFF.

The genes are TRBV28 and TRBJ1-3; tentatively, D is TRBD1 (5 bases). Per germline, CDR1 MDHEN and CDR2 SYDVKM. The CDR3 is 16 residues long. V lost 5 bases and J lost 0, with 14 bases in between. CDR3 bases: TGTGCCAGCAGTCCTCCTGGGGGGGACTCTGGAAACACCATATATTTT. It codes for CASSPPGGDSGNTIYF. The variable domain in full, with the rest retrieved from reference TRBV28 and TRBJ1-3, is DVKVTQSSRYLVKRTGEKVFLECVQDMDHENMFWYRQDPGLGLRLIYFSYDVKMKEKGDIPEGYSVSREKKERFSLILESASTNQTSMYLCASSPPGGDSGNTIYFGEGSWLTVV.